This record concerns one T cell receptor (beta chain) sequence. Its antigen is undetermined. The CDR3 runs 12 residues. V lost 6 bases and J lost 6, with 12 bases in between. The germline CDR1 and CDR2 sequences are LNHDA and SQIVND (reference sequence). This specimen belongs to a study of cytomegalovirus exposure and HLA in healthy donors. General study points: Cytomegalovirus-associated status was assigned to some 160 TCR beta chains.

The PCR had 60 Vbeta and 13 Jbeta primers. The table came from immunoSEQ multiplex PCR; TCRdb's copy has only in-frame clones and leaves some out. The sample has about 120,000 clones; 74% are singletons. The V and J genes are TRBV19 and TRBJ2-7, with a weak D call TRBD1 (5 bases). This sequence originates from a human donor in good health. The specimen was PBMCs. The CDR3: CASSQGTREQYF. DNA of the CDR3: TGTGCCAGTAGCCAGGGAACGCGCGAGCAGTACTTC.